Listed below are T cell receptor beta chains from one sample, sequenced in a study of a mutant IDH1 vaccine in newly diagnosed glioma. These receptors lack a known antigen. Data came from immunoSEQ multiplex PCR; TCRdb stores just in-frame clones and leaves some out. The sample shows some 80,000 clones, around 85% of them seen only once. The specimen was PBMCs, collected from a glioma patient whose treatment included an IDH1 peptide vaccine. The receptors originated from a woman in her 50s with glioma. The CDR3 runs from the conserved cysteine through the conserved F or W. The order of the fields is CDR3 length, J gene, D gene, clone size, V gene, CDR3 protein, CDR3 DNA. A D gene is named only where the DNA matches it firmly. Only part of the rows carry a size: once, few, many, or a class if the clone is expanded.

cdr3_length: 16
j_call: TRBJ1-5
d_call: .
clone_size: .
v_call: TRBV19
cdr3_aa: CASSPNAAIVNQPQHF
cdr3_nt: TGTGCCAGTAGTCCGAACGCGGCAATAGTTAATCAGCCCCAGCATTTT

cdr3_length: 14
j_call: TRBJ2-3
d_call: .
clone_size: .
v_call: TRBV4-1
cdr3_aa: CASSLQRGTDTQYF
cdr3_nt: TGCGCCAGCAGCCTCCAGCGTGGCACAGATACGCAGTATTTT

cdr3_length: 14
j_call: TRBJ2-1
d_call: .
clone_size: .
v_call: TRBV5-1
cdr3_aa: CASSLGIRYNEQFF
cdr3_nt: TGCGCCAGCAGTCTAGGGATACGGTACAATGAGCAGTTCTTC

cdr3_length: 13
j_call: TRBJ2-7
d_call: .
clone_size: .
v_call: TRBV11-2
cdr3_aa: CASSLDPSREQYF
cdr3_nt: TGTGCCAGCAGCTTAGACCCCTCCCGCGAGCAGTACTTC

cdr3_length: 16
j_call: TRBJ2-5
d_call: .
clone_size: once
v_call: TRBV5-4
cdr3_aa: CASTTNQAGYGETQYF
cdr3_nt: TGTGCCAGCACCACGAACCAGGCTGGGTACGGAGAGACCCAGTACTTC

cdr3_length: 13
j_call: TRBJ2-2
d_call: TRBD1
clone_size: .
v_call: TRBV9
cdr3_aa: CASSIDRVGELFF
cdr3_nt: TGTGCCAGCAGCATCGACAGGGTCGGGGAGCTGTTTTTT

cdr3_length: 14
j_call: TRBJ2-7
d_call: TRBD2
clone_size: .
v_call: TRBV2
cdr3_aa: CASSDPSGSYEQYF
cdr3_nt: TGTGCCAGCAGTGACCCTAGCGGGTCCTACGAGCAGTACTTC

cdr3_length: 15
j_call: TRBJ2-5
d_call: TRBD2
clone_size: once
v_call: TRBV6-5
cdr3_aa: CASRQTSGGGETQYF
cdr3_nt: TGTGCCAGCAGGCAAACTAGCGGCGGGGGGGAGACCCAGTACTTC

cdr3_length: 15
j_call: TRBJ2-1
d_call: .
clone_size: .
v_call: TRBV19
cdr3_aa: CASSKRRDSNNEQFF
cdr3_nt: TGTGCCAGTAGTAAACGCCGGGACTCGAACAATGAGCAGTTCTTC

cdr3_length: 14
j_call: TRBJ2-7
d_call: TRBD1
clone_size: .
v_call: TRBV7-6
cdr3_aa: CASSLGQGSGEQYF
cdr3_nt: TGTGCCAGCAGCTTAGGACAGGGGTCCGGCGAGCAGTACTTC

cdr3_length: 18
j_call: TRBJ2-1
d_call: TRBD2
clone_size: .
v_call: TRBV15
cdr3_aa: CATSRALAGAGSYNEQFF
cdr3_nt: TGTGCCACCAGCAGAGCTCTAGCGGGAGCCGGGTCCTACAATGAGCAGTTCTTC

cdr3_length: 17
j_call: TRBJ1-2
d_call: TRBD1
clone_size: .
v_call: TRBV5-4
cdr3_aa: CASSHPERGLTNYGYTF
cdr3_nt: TGTGCCAGCAGCCATCCGGAGAGGGGGCTAACTAACTATGGCTACACCTTC

cdr3_length: 14
j_call: TRBJ1-6
d_call: TRBD1
clone_size: .
v_call: TRBV30
cdr3_aa: CAWRPQGAGSPLHF
cdr3_nt: TGTGCCTGGAGACCTCAGGGGGCCGGGTCACCCCTCCACTTT

cdr3_length: 18
j_call: TRBJ2-1
d_call: TRBD2
clone_size: once
v_call: TRBV2
cdr3_aa: CASSGGASGRPPYNEQFF
cdr3_nt: TGTGCCAGCAGCGGGGGGGCTAGCGGGAGGCCGCCCTACAATGAGCAGTTCTTC

cdr3_length: 13
j_call: TRBJ1-5
d_call: .
clone_size: .
v_call: TRBV18
cdr3_aa: CASSPTVEQPQHF
cdr3_nt: TGTGCCAGCTCCCCAACCGTGGAGCAGCCCCAGCATTTT

cdr3_length: 14
j_call: TRBJ1-5
d_call: TRBD1
clone_size: .
v_call: TRBV28
cdr3_aa: CASRPGQGDQPQHF
cdr3_nt: TGTGCCAGCAGGCCGGGACAGGGAGATCAGCCCCAGCATTTT

cdr3_length: 15
j_call: TRBJ2-1
d_call: TRBD2
clone_size: .
v_call: TRBV5-6
cdr3_aa: CASSLGTSDYNEQFF
cdr3_nt: TGTGCCAGCAGCCTCGGGACTAGCGACTACAATGAGCAGTTCTTC

cdr3_length: 16
j_call: TRBJ1-1
d_call: .
clone_size: few
v_call: TRBV27
cdr3_aa: CASRSWTAQVNTEAFF
cdr3_nt: TGTGCCAGCAGGAGTTGGACAGCGCAAGTGAACACTGAAGCTTTCTTT

cdr3_length: 16
j_call: TRBJ1-6
d_call: TRBD1
clone_size: .
v_call: TRBV7-9
cdr3_aa: CASRRTTGGEGSPLHF
cdr3_nt: TGTGCCAGCAGACGTACCACAGGGGGCGAAGGTTCACCCCTCCACTTT

cdr3_length: 14
j_call: TRBJ2-5
d_call: .
clone_size: .
v_call: TRBV5-6
cdr3_aa: CASSQATGPETQYF
cdr3_nt: TGTGCCAGCAGCCAAGCTACCGGGCCCGAGACCCAGTACTTC

cdr3_length: 16
j_call: TRBJ2-7
d_call: TRBD2
clone_size: .
v_call: TRBV2
cdr3_aa: CASSEGTEAGLYEQYF
cdr3_nt: TGTGCCAGCAGTGAAGGCACCGAAGCGGGACTCTACGAGCAGTACTTC

cdr3_length: 13
j_call: TRBJ2-3
d_call: .
clone_size: .
v_call: TRBV29-1
cdr3_aa: CSVEETRRDTQYF
cdr3_nt: TGCAGCGTTGAAGAGACTCGCCGCGATACGCAGTATTTT

cdr3_length: 15
j_call: TRBJ2-5
d_call: TRBD2
clone_size: .
v_call: TRBV11-1
cdr3_aa: CASSAPLAGVETQYF
cdr3_nt: TGTGCCAGCTCTGCCCCGCTAGCGGGAGTGGAGACCCAGTACTTC

cdr3_length: 17
j_call: TRBJ1-4
d_call: .
clone_size: .
v_call: TRBV5-1
cdr3_aa: CASSPITHSPSNEKLFF
cdr3_nt: TGCGCCAGCAGCCCTATAACACACTCACCATCTAATGAAAAACTGTTTTTT

cdr3_length: 17
j_call: TRBJ2-1
d_call: TRBD2
clone_size: .
v_call: TRBV5-1
cdr3_aa: CASSLGLTSGVYNEQFF
cdr3_nt: TGCGCCAGCAGCTTGGGCCTAACTAGCGGAGTTTACAATGAGCAGTTCTTC

cdr3_length: 13
j_call: TRBJ2-1
d_call: .
clone_size: .
v_call: TRBV9
cdr3_aa: CASSVVATGEQFF
cdr3_nt: TGTGCCAGCAGCGTAGTGGCCACAGGGGAGCAGTTCTTC

cdr3_length: 15
j_call: TRBJ2-1
d_call: TRBD2
clone_size: once
v_call: TRBV19
cdr3_aa: CASSWRGYLYNEQFF
cdr3_nt: TGTGCCAGTAGTTGGCGGGGGTACCTCTACAATGAGCAGTTCTTC

cdr3_length: 12
j_call: TRBJ2-7
d_call: .
clone_size: .
v_call: TRBV10-1
cdr3_aa: CASSIDRGEQYF
cdr3_nt: TGCGCCAGCAGTATCGACCGGGGCGAGCAGTACTTC

cdr3_length: 15
j_call: TRBJ1-1
d_call: .
clone_size: few
v_call: TRBV7-6
cdr3_aa: CASSLSRSLNTEAFF
cdr3_nt: TGTGCCAGCAGCTTAAGTCGCTCGCTGAACACTGAAGCTTTCTTT

cdr3_length: 16
j_call: TRBJ1-5
d_call: .
clone_size: .
v_call: TRBV28
cdr3_aa: CASSSQLPGPNQPQHF
cdr3_nt: TGTGCCAGCAGTTCTCAGCTACCGGGCCCAAATCAGCCCCAGCATTTT